This T cell receptor beta chain was found in a study of monozygotic twins with inflammatory bowel disease. Broader study findings: The authors could not tell different T cell subtypes apart. Whereas healthy co-twins had higher TCRbeta diversity (inverse Simpson), IBD patients had lower diversity.

TCRalpha and TCRbeta cDNA went through nested PCRs of roughly 16 and 10 cycles, two in total. TCRdb reanalyzed the 5' RACE reads, giving one entry per CDR3 protein sequence and no DNA. Its clone listing holds 350,000 to 500,000 distinct CDR3 sequences. The CDR3 is made up of 14 amino acids. Germline lookup yields CDR1 MGHRA and CDR2 YSYEKL. T cells were not sorted, and total RNA was isolated straight from whole blood. A word on this clonotype: As yet, its antigen is unknown.

The receptor's source is a human donor with ulcerative colitis or Crohn's disease, or a healthy co-twin of an affected twin (not recorded which). The sample consisted of blood. The chain recombines TRBV4-1 with TRBJ1-1. The CDR3 protein is CASSQADGNTEAFF.